In this sample, the clone carrying this TCR beta chain turned up a few times. This record comes from a study of blood T cell repertoires in COVID-19. Study-wide context: Sites across the United States, Italy and Spain contributed samples from acute and convalescent COVID-19. PBMCs, B-cell-depleted T cells, or T cells were the source of the cDNA or gDNA that made up the material.

CDR3 size: 11 residues. The germline gives CDR1 SEHNR, CDR2 FQNEAQ (reference sequence). V dropped 2 bases and J dropped 7 bases, with 5 bases sitting between them. Source study methods: The assay estimated nucleated cells by amplifying reference gene primers. Measured with immunoSEQ multiplex PCR; TCRdb has only the in-frame clones, and not every one. From that table come the V and J calls and clone size; the DNA was used to work out D and trimming. The sample consists of 60,000 to 75,000 clones, around 90% of them appearing once. The sequenced sample was peripheral blood. The chain links TRBV7-9 to TRBJ1-2, with D unresolved. The origin of this receptor is a human donor in a cohort sampled during active COVID-19. In nucleotides, the CDR3 is TGTGCCAGCAGCTTATCGAGTGGCTACACCTTC. Translated, it gives CASSLSSGYTF.